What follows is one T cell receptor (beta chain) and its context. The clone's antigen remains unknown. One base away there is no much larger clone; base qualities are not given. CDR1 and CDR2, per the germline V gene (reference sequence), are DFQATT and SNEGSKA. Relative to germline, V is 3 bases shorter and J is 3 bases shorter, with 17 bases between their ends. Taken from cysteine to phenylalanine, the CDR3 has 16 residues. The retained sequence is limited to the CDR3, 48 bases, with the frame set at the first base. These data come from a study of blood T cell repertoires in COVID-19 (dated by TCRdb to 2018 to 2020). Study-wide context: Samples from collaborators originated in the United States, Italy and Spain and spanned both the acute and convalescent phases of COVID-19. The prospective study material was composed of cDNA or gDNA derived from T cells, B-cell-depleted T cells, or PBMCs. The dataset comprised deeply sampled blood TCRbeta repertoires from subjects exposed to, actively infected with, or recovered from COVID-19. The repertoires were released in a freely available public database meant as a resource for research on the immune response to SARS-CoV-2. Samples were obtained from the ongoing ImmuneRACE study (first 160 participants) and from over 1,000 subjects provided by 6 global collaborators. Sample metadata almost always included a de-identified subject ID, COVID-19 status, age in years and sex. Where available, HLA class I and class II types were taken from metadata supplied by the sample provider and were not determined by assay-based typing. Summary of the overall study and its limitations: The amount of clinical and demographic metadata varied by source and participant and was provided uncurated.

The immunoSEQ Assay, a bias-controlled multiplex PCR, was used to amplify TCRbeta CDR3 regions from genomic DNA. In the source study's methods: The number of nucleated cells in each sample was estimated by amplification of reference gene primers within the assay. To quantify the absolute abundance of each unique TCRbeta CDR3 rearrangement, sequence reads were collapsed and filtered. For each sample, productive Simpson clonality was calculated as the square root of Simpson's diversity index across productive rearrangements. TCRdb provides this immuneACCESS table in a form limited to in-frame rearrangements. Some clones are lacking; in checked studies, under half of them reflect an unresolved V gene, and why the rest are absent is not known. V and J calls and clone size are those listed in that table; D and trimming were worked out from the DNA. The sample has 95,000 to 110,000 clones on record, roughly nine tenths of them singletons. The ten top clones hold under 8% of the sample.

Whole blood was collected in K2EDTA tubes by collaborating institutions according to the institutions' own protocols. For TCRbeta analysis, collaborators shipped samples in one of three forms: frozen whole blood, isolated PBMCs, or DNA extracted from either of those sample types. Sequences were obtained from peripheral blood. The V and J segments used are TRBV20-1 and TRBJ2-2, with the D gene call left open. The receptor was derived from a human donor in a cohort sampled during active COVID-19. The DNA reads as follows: TGCAGTGCTAGTGGAAGGTACTCCCGGGACACCGGGGAGCTGTTTTTT. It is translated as CSASGRYSRDTGELFF.